Here is one TCR beta chain with its context. Through a sample-barcoded 5' primer and a J-beta primer mix, a second PCR was run for roughly 7 to 11 cycles. TCRdb recomputed calls from the 5' RACE reads with MiXCR, one row per CDR3 protein. Of around 1,700,000 distinct CDR3 sequences in the sample, over 25% were seen once. The data were taken from a study of blood T cells in healthy people across ages. The CDR3 spans 15 residues. Per the germline V gene, CDR1 is SGHNT and CDR2 is YYREEE (reference sequence). Trimming removed 4 bases at V and 6 bases at J, with 16 bases between. The chain has TRBV5-4 and TRBJ2-2; D uncertain. The sequence was collected from a woman aged 25 to 39 in good health. Sequenced sample: blood. Here the CDR3 DNA reads TGTGCCAGCAGCCCAATCGGGTGGCCAGCCGGGGAGCTGTTTTTT. Protein sequence: CASSPIGWPAGELFF.